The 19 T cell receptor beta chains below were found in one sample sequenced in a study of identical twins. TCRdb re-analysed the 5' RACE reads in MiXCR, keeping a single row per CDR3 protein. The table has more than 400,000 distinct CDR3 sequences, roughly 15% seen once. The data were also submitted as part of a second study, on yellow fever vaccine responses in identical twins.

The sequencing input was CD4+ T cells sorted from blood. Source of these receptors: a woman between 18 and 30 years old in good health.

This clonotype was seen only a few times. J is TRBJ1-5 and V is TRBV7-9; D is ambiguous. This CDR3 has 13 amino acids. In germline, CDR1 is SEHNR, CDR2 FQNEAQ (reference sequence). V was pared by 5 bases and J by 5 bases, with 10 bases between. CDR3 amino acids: CASSPQADQPQHF. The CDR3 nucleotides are TGTGCCAGCAGCCCCCAAGCAGATCAGCCCCAGCATTTT.

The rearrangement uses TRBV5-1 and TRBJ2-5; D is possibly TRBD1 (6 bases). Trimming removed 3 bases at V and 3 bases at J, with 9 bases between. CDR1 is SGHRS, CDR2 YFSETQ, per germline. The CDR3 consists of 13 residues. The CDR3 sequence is CASSWTVKETQYF. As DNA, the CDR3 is TGCGCCAGCAGCTGGACAGTGAAAGAGACCCAGTACTTC.

CDR3 in amino acids: CATSSAGRGTDTQYF. The DNA of the CDR3 is TGTGCCACCAGTTCCGCGGGGAGGGGAACAGATACGCAGTATTTT. The chain joins TRBV24-1 to TRBJ2-3, with 7 positions matching TRBD2. This CDR3 contains 15 residues. The V gene's germline CDR1 is KGHDR and CDR2 SFDVKD. Trimming took 6 bases from V and 3 from J; bases not matched to a gene: 8.

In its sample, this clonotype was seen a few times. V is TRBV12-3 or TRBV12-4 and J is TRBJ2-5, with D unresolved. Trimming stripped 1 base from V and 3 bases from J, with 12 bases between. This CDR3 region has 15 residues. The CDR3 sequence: CASSLGLKTEETQYF. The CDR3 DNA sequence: TGTGCCAGCAGTTTAGGACTGAAAACCGAAGAGACCCAGTACTTC.

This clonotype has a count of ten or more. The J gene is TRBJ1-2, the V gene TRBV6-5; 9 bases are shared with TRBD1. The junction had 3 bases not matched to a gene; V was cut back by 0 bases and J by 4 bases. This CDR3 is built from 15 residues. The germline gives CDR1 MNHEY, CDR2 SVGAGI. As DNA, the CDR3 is TGTGCCAGCAGTTACTCCGGGACAGGGATCTATGGCTACACCTTC. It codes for CASSYSGTGIYGYTF.

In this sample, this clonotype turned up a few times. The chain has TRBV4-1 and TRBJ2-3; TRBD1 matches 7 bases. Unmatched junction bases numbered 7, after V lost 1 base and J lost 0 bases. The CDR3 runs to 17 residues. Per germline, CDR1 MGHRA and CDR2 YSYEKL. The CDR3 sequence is CASSQVGTATSTDTQYF. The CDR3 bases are TGCGCCAGCAGCCAAGTGGGGACAGCCACTAGCACAGATACGCAGTATTTT.

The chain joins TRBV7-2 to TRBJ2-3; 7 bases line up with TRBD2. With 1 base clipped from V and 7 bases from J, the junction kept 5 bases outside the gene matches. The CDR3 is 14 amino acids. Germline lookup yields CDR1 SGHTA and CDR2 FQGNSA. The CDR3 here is CASSLVTSAHTQYF. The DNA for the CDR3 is TGTGCCAGCAGCTTAGTTACTAGCGCCCATACGCAGTATTTT.

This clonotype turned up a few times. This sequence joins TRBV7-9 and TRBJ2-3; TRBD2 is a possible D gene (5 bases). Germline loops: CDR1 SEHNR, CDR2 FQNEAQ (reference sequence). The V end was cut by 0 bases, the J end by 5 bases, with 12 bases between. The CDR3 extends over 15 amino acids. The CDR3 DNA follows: TGTGCCAGCAGCTTAGCATTTCTGGGAGAAGATACGCAGTATTTT. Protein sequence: CASSLAFLGEDTQYF.

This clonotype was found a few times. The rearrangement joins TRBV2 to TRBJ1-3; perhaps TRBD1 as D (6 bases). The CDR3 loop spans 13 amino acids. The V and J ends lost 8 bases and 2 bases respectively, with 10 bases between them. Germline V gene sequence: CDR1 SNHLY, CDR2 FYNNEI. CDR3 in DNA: TGTGCCAGCCAGGGGTCGGCTGGAAACACCATATATTTT. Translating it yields CASQGSAGNTIYF. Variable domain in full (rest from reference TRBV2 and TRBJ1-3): EPEVTQTPSHQVTQMGQEVILRCVPISNHLYFYWYRQILGQKVEFLVSFYNNEISEKSEIFDDQFSVERPDGSNFTLKIRSTKLEDSAMYFCASQGSAGNTIYFGEGSWLTVV.

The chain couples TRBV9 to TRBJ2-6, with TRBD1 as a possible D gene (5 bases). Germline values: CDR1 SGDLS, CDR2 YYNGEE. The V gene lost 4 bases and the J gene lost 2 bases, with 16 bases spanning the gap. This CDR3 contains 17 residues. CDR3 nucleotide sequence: TGTGCCAGCAGCCCCAACTCAGGGATGGCTGGGGCCAACGTCCTGACTTTC. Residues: CASSPNSGMAGANVLTF. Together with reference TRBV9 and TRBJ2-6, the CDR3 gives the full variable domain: DSGVTQTPKHLITATGQRVTLRCSPRSGDLSVYWYQQSLDQGLQFLIQYYNGEERAKGNILERFSAQQFPDLHSELNLSSLELGDSALYFCASSPNSGMAGANVLTFGAGSRLTVL.

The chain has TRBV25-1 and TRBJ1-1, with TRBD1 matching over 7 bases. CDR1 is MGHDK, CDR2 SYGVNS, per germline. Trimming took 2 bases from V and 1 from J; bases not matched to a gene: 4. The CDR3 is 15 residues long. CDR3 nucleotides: TGTGCCAGCAGTGAACCTGGGACAGCGAACACTGAAGCTTTCTTT. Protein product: CASSEPGTANTEAFF.

The CDR3 nucleotides are TGTGCCAGCAGTGCCTCCCCCAGGACGGCTTACAATGAGCAGTTCTTC. This gives the protein CASSASPRTAYNEQFF. This chain uses TRBV6-4 with TRBJ2-1; no clear D. The length of the CDR3 is 16 residues. Trimming cost V 4 bases and J 4 bases, with 17 bases left between them. CDR1 and CDR2 from the germline V gene are MRHNA and SNTAGT.

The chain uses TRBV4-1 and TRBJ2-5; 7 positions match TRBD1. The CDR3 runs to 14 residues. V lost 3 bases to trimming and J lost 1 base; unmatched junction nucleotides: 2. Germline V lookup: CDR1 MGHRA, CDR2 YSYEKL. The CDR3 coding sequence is TGCGCCAGCAGCCACCGGGACAGCCAAGAGACCCAGTACTTC. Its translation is CASSHRDSQETQYF.

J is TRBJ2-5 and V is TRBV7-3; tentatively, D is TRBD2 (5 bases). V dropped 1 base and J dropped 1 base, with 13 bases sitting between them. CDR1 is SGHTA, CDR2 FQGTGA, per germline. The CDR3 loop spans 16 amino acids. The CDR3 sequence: CASSLRVGRPQETQYF. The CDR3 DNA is TGTGCCAGCAGCTTAAGGGTGGGGAGACCCCAAGAGACCCAGTACTTC.

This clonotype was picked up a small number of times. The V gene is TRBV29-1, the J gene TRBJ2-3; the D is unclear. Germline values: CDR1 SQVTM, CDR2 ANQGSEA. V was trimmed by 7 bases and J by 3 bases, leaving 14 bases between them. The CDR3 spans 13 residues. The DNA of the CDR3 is TGCAGCGGCGGACCGCGGCTGACAGATACGCAGTATTTT. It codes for CSGGPRLTDTQYF.

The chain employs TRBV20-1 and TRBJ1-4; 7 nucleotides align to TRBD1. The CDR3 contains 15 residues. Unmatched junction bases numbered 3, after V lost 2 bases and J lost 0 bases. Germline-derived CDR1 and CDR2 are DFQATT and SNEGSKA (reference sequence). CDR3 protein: CSARRGTATNEKLFF. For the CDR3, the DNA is TGCAGTGCTAGACGTGGGACAGCAACTAATGAAAAACTGTTTTTT.

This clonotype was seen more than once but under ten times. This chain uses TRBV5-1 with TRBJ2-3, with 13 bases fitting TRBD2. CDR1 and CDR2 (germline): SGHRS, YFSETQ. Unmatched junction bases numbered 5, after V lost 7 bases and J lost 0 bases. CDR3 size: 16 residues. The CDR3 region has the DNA TGCGCCAGCGGAGGGACTAGCGGGATAAGCACAGATACGCAGTATTTT. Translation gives CASGGTSGISTDTQYF.

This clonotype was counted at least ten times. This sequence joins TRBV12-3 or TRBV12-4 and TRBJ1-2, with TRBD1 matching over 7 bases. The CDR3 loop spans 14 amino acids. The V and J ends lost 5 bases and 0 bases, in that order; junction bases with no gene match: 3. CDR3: CASSRTGANYGYTF. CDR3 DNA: TGTGCCAGCAGTCGGACAGGTGCTAACTATGGCTACACCTTC.

In nucleotides, the CDR3 is TGTGCCAGCAGCCAGACCGGGACGCGGGATTACAATGAGCAGTTCTTC. Residues: CASSQTGTRDYNEQFF. The chain has TRBV21-1 and TRBJ2-1; TRBD2, the D gene given by the table, was not confirmed from the DNA. TRBV21-1 is flagged as a pseudogene. There are 16 residues in the CDR3.